This TCR beta chain emerged from a study of blood T cell repertoires in COVID-19. Study-level background: Italy, Spain and the United States were the sources of the convalescent and acute COVID-19 samples.

Profiling relied on immunoSEQ multiplex PCR, and the TCRdb table lists in-frame clones only, not all of them. The sample includes approximately 150,000 clones, roughly 85% of them seen just once. The junction had 9 bases not matched to a gene; V was cut back by 1 base and J by 5 bases. Germline V gene data show CDR1 as LNHDA and CDR2 as SQIVND (reference sequence). CDR3 length equals 17 residues. Sequencing used peripheral blood. The chain combines TRBV19 with TRBJ1-5; 9 bases fit TRBD1. This receptor was identified in a human donor with acute or convalescent COVID-19. The donor label of this sample is uncertain. CDR3 sequence reads: CASSIGVGTGFDQPQHF. The CDR3 coding sequence is TGTGCCAGTAGTATAGGAGTTGGGACAGGGTTCGATCAGCCCCAGCATTTT.